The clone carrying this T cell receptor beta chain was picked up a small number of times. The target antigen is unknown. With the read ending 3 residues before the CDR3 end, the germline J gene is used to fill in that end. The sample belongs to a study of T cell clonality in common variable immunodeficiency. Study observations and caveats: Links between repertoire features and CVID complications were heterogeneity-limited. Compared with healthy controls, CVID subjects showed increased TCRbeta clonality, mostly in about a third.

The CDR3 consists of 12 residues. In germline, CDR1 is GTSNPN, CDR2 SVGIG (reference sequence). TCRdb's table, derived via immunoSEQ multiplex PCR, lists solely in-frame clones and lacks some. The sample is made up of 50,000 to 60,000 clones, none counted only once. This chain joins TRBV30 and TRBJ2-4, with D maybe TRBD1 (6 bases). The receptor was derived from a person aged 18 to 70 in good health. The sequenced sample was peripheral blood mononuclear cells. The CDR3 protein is CAWRVGAGGQYF. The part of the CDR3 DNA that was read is TGTGCCTGGAGGGTGGGGGCAGGCGGT.